A selection of T cell receptor beta chains follows, all from one sample in a study of blood T cell repertoires in COVID-19. Data came from immunoSEQ multiplex PCR; TCRdb stores just in-frame clones and leaves some out. The top ten hold about 1% of the sample, which has about 270,000 clones, approximately 91% seen once. The specimen was PBMCs or T cells enriched from blood (not recorded which). Every receptor here comes from a woman in her 30s who had recovered from COVID-19. Each CDR3 is given with its conserved first and last residue. Fields, in order: V gene, J gene, clone size, D gene, CDR3 protein, CDR3 DNA. The D gene is left open where the match is weak. A clone size is listed for some rows: how often the clone was seen (once, few, many), or a class if it is expanded.

>TRBV5-1|TRBJ1-2|NA|TRBD1
CASSLVARGHSGNTF
TGCGCCAGCAGCTTGGTGGCCAGGGGGCATTCGGGTAACACCTTC
>TRBV7-9|TRBJ2-5|NA|TRBD2
CASVSSGSFGETQYF
TGTGCCAGCGTCTCTAGCGGGAGTTTCGGGGAGACCCAGTACTTC
>TRBV29-1|TRBJ1-2|NA|NA
CSVPQGYGYTF
TGCAGCGTGCCCCAGGGCTATGGCTACACCTTC
>TRBV19|TRBJ2-1|NA|TRBD2
CAISGRPYNEQFF
TGTGCCATTAGCGGGAGACCCTACAATGAGCAGTTCTTC
>TRBV30|TRBJ2-5|NA|NA
CAWSKGPQETQYF
TGTGCCTGGAGTAAGGGGCCCCAAGAGACCCAGTACTTC
>TRBV19|TRBJ2-2|NA|NA
CASSIVPGPNTGELFF
TGTGCCAGTAGTATAGTACCGGGTCCGAACACCGGGGAGCTGTTTTTT
>TRBV6-5|TRBJ2-1|once|NA
CASSFNRGLGNEQFF
TGTGCCAGCAGTTTTAACAGGGGACTGGGGAATGAGCAGTTCTTC
>TRBV15|TRBJ2-5|NA|NA
CATSRGRGETQYF
TGTGCCACCAGCAGAGGCAGGGGTGAGACCCAGTACTTC
>TRBV7-8|TRBJ2-3|NA|NA
CASSLDYRTTVGDTQYF
TGTGCCAGCAGCTTAGATTACAGGACCACGGTAGGGGATACGCAGTATTTT
>TRBV27|TRBJ1-1|NA|NA
CASRKQGNTEAFF
TGTGCCAGCAGAAAACAGGGAAACACTGAAGCTTTCTTT
>TRBV7-6|TRBJ2-1|NA|NA
CASSLGGGNEQFF
TGTGCCAGCAGCCTAGGAGGGGGCAATGAGCAGTTCTTC
>TRBV9|TRBJ1-6|NA|NA
CASSIQVSNSPLHF
TGTGCCAGCAGCATCCAGGTCTCTAATTCACCCCTCCACTTT
>TRBV11-3|TRBJ2-1|NA|TRBD2
CASSPGGAGANNEQFF
TGTGCCAGCAGCCCGGGGGGAGCGGGAGCAAACAATGAGCAGTTCTTC
>TRBV5-1|TRBJ2-1|NA|TRBD2
CASSFNSGPNNEQFF
TGCGCCAGCAGCTTTAATAGCGGGCCGAACAATGAGCAGTTCTTC
>TRBV2|TRBJ1-1|once|NA
CASKASILGVAAFF
TGTGCCAGCAAGGCATCGATCCTAGGCGTAGCAGCTTTCTTT
>TRBV7-6|TRBJ1-1|NA|NA
CASSLVSPTRSNTEAFF
TGTGCCAGCAGCTTAGTCTCCCCGACACGAAGTAACACTGAAGCTTTCTTT
>TRBV13|TRBJ2-7|NA|NA
CASSLGLSYEQYF
TGTGCCAGCAGCTTAGGGTTGAGCTACGAGCAGTACTTC
>TRBV19|TRBJ1-2|NA|TRBD1
CASRDTTGRIHGYTF
TGTGCCAGTAGGGATACGACAGGGAGGATCCATGGCTACACCTTC
>TRBV30|TRBJ1-1|NA|NA
CAWSSQAAGIAFF
TGTGCCTGGTCATCCCAGGCCGCCGGGATTGCTTTCTTT
>TRBV19|TRBJ2-3|NA|TRBD2
CASSIRRAGMADTQYF
TGTGCCAGTAGTATCCGCCGAGCGGGAATGGCAGATACGCAGTATTTT
>TRBV5-1|TRBJ1-3|NA|TRBD1
CASSTTGTGGSGNTIYF
TGCGCCAGCAGCACAACCGGGACAGGGGGCTCTGGAAACACCATATATTTT
>TRBV3-1/TRBV3-2|TRBJ1-5|NA|NA
CASSQDPGKFQPQHF
TGTGCCAGCAGCCAAGATCCAGGGAAATTTCAGCCCCAGCATTTT
>TRBV7-6|TRBJ2-3|once|TRBD2
CASSLVTGGGYTDTQYF
TGTGCCAGCAGCTTAGTCACAGGCGGGGGATACACAGATACGCAGTATTTT
>TRBV30|TRBJ1-1|NA|NA
CASGRENTEAFF
TGTGCCTCGGGACGGGAGAACACTGAAGCTTTCTTT
>TRBV9|TRBJ2-2|NA|TRBD2
CASSARLRGVDANTGELFF
TGTGCCAGCAGCGCCCGCCTGCGGGGGGTTGACGCGAACACCGGGGAGCTGTTTTTT
>TRBV2|TRBJ2-7|NA|TRBD2
CASSPRTSGLYEQYF
TGTGCCAGCAGCCCCCGGACTAGCGGACTCTACGAGCAGTACTTC
>TRBV28|TRBJ2-7|NA|NA
CASSLSGRHYEQYF
TGTGCCAGCAGTTTGTCAGGGCGCCACTACGAGCAGTACTTC
>TRBV27|TRBJ1-1|NA|TRBD1
CASSPTPNRGSAAFF
TGTGCCAGCAGTCCGACGCCCAACAGGGGGTCGGCGGCTTTCTTT
>TRBV18|TRBJ2-3|NA|NA
CASSPTTDTQYF
TGTGCCAGCTCACCGACTACAGATACGCAGTATTTT
>TRBV9|TRBJ1-2|NA|NA
CASSGGTFSNYGYTF
TGTGCCAGCAGCGGGGGGACATTTTCTAACTATGGCTACACCTTC
>TRBV24-1|TRBJ2-6|NA|TRBD1
CAASTGAGANVLTF
TGTGCCGCGTCTACAGGGGCTGGGGCCAACGTCCTGACTTTC
>TRBV29-1|TRBJ2-7|once|NA
CSVASSYEQYF
TGCAGCGTTGCGAGCTCCTACGAGCAGTACTTC
>TRBV7-8|TRBJ1-2|NA|TRBD1
CASSRQGDYGYTF
TGTGCCAGCAGCCGACAGGGGGACTATGGCTACACCTTC
>TRBV13|TRBJ1-1|NA|NA
CASRGGGYNTEAFF
TGTGCCAGCAGGGGGGGAGGATATAACACTGAAGCTTTCTTT
>TRBV19|TRBJ1-2|NA|NA
CASSIEASWTANYGYTF
TGTGCCAGTAGTATAGAGGCTTCGTGGACAGCAAACTATGGCTACACCTTC
>TRBV7-2|TRBJ1-2|NA|TRBD1
CASSLDAGGNGYTF
TGTGCCAGCAGCTTAGATGCAGGGGGCAATGGCTACACCTTC
>TRBV11-2|TRBJ2-1|NA|TRBD2
CASSWHPGLAVRRGEQFF
TGTGCCAGCAGCTGGCATCCGGGACTAGCAGTTAGAAGGGGTGAGCAGTTCTTC
>TRBV9|TRBJ2-1|NA|NA
CASSDRVGYNEQFF
TGTGCCAGCAGCGACAGGGTGGGCTACAATGAGCAGTTCTTC
>TRBV27|TRBJ2-3|NA|TRBD1
CASSPRTGTTDTQYF
TGTGCCAGCAGTCCCCGGACAGGAACCACAGATACGCAGTATTTT
>TRBV30|TRBJ2-5|NA|NA
CAWTGLTGTQYF
TGTGCCTGGACGGGACTTACAGGGACCCAGTACTTC
>TRBV19|TRBJ1-4|NA|TRBD1
CASSSDRARLEEKLFF
TGTGCCAGTAGCTCGGACAGGGCGCGTCTGGAGGAAAAACTGTTTTTT
>TRBV28|TRBJ1-2|NA|TRBD1
CASSSTGGGVSGYGYTF
TGTGCCAGCAGTTCGACAGGGGGCGGCGTATCGGGATATGGCTACACCTTC
>TRBV13|TRBJ1-1|NA|NA
CASSFRQAGTEAFF
TGTGCCAGCAGCTTCCGCCAGGCCGGCACTGAAGCTTTCTTT
>TRBV5-4|TRBJ2-1|NA|NA
CASSLVLVQGNTEQFF
TGTGCCAGCAGCTTGGTCTTAGTACAGGGCAATACGGAGCAGTTCTTC
>TRBV28|TRBJ2-5|NA|TRBD1
CASSLGAGTEETQYF
TGTGCCAGCAGTTTAGGGGCCGGGACAGAAGAGACCCAGTACTTC
>TRBV5-8|TRBJ2-2|NA|NA
CASSSTGFPTGELFF
TGTGCCAGCAGCTCGACAGGTTTCCCCACCGGGGAGCTGTTTTTT